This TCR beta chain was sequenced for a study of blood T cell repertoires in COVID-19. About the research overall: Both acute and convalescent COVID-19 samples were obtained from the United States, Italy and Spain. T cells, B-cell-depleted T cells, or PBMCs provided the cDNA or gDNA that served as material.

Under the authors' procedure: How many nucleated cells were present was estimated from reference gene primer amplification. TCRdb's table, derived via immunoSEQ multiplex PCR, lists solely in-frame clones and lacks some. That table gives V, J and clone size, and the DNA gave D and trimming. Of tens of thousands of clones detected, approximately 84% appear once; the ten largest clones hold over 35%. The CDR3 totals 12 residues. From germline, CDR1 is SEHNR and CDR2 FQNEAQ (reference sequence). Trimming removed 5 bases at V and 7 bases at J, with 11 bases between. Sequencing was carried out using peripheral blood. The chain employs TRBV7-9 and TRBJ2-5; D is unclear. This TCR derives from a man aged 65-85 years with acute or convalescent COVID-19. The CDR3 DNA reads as TGTGCCAGCAGCCCGTCAACGGGGACCCAGTACTTC. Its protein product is CASSPSTGTQYF.